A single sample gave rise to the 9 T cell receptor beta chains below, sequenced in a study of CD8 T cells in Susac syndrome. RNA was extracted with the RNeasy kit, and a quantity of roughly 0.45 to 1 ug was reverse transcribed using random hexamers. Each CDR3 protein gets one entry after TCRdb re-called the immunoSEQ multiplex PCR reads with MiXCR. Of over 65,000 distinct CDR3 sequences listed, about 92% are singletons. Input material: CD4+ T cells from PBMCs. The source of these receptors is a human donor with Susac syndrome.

The DNA of the CDR3 is TGTGCCAGCAGCCGCAGGGGTTCCTACAATGAGCAGTTCTTC. Translated: CASSRRGSYNEQFF. The chain combines TRBV3-1 with TRBJ2-1, with a weak D call TRBD1 (6 bases). CDR3 size: 14 residues. Germline V CDR1 and CDR2: LGHDT, YNNKEL (reference sequence). V lost 4 bases, J lost 1 base, and 8 bases lay in between.

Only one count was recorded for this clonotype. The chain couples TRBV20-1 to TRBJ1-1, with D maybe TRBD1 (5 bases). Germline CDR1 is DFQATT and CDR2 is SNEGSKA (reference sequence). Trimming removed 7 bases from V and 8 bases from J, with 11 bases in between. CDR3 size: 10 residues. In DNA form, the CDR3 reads TGCAGTGGGGGCCGCGGGGAAGCTTTCTTT. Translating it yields CSGGRGEAFF.

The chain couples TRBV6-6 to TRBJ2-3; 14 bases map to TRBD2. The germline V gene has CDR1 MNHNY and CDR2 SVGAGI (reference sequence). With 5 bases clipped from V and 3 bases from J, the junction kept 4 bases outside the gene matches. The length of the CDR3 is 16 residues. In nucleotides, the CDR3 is TGTGCCAGCAGTATAGGGACTAGCGGGGGTACAGATACGCAGTATTTT. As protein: CASSIGTSGGTDTQYF.

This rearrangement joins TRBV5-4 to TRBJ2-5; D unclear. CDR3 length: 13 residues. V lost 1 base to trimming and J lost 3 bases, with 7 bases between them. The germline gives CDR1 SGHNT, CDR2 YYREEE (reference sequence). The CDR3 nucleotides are TGTGCCAGCAGCTTGAACACTGAAGAGACCCAGTACTTC. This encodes CASSLNTEETQYF.

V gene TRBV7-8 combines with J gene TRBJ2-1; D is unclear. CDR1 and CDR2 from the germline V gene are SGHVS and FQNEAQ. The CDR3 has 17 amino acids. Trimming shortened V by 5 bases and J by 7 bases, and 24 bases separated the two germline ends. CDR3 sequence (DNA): TGTGCCAGCAGCCTGGGAAGCGTTAATATTGGGCTGAATGAGCAGTTCTTC. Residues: CASSLGSVNIGLNEQFF.

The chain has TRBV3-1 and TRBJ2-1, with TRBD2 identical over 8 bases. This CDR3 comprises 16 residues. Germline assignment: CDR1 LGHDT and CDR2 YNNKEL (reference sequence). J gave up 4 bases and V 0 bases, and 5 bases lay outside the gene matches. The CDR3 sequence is CASSQDGGRLYNEQFF. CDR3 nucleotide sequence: TGTGCCAGCAGCCAAGATGGCGGGAGGTTATACAATGAGCAGTTCTTC.

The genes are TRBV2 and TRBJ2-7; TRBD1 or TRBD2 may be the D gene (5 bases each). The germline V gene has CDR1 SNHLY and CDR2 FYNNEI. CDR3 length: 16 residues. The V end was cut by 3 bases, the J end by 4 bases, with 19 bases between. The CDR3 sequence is CASSDSRDLWRYEQYF. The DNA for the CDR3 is TGTGCCAGCAGTGATTCCAGGGACCTCTGGAGGTACGAGCAGTACTTC. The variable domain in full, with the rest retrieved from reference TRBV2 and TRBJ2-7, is EPEVTQTPSHQVTQMGQEVILRCVPISNHLYFYWYRQILGQKVEFLVSFYNNEISEKSEIFDDQFSVERPDGSNFTLKIRSTKLEDSAMYFCASSDSRDLWRYEQYFGPGTRLTVT.

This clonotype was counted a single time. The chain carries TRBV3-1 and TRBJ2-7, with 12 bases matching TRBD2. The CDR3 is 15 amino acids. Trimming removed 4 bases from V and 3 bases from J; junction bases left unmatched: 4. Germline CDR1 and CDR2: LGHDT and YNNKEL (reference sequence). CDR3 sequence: CASSPTSGGFYEQYF. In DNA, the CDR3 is TGTGCCAGCAGCCCTACTAGCGGGGGGTTCTACGAGCAGTACTTC.

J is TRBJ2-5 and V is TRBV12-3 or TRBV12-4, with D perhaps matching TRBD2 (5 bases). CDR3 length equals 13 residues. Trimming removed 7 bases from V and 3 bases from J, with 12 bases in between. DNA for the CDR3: TGTGCCAGCACTTCCGGGGTAGAAGAGACCCAGTACTTC. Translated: CASTSGVEETQYF.